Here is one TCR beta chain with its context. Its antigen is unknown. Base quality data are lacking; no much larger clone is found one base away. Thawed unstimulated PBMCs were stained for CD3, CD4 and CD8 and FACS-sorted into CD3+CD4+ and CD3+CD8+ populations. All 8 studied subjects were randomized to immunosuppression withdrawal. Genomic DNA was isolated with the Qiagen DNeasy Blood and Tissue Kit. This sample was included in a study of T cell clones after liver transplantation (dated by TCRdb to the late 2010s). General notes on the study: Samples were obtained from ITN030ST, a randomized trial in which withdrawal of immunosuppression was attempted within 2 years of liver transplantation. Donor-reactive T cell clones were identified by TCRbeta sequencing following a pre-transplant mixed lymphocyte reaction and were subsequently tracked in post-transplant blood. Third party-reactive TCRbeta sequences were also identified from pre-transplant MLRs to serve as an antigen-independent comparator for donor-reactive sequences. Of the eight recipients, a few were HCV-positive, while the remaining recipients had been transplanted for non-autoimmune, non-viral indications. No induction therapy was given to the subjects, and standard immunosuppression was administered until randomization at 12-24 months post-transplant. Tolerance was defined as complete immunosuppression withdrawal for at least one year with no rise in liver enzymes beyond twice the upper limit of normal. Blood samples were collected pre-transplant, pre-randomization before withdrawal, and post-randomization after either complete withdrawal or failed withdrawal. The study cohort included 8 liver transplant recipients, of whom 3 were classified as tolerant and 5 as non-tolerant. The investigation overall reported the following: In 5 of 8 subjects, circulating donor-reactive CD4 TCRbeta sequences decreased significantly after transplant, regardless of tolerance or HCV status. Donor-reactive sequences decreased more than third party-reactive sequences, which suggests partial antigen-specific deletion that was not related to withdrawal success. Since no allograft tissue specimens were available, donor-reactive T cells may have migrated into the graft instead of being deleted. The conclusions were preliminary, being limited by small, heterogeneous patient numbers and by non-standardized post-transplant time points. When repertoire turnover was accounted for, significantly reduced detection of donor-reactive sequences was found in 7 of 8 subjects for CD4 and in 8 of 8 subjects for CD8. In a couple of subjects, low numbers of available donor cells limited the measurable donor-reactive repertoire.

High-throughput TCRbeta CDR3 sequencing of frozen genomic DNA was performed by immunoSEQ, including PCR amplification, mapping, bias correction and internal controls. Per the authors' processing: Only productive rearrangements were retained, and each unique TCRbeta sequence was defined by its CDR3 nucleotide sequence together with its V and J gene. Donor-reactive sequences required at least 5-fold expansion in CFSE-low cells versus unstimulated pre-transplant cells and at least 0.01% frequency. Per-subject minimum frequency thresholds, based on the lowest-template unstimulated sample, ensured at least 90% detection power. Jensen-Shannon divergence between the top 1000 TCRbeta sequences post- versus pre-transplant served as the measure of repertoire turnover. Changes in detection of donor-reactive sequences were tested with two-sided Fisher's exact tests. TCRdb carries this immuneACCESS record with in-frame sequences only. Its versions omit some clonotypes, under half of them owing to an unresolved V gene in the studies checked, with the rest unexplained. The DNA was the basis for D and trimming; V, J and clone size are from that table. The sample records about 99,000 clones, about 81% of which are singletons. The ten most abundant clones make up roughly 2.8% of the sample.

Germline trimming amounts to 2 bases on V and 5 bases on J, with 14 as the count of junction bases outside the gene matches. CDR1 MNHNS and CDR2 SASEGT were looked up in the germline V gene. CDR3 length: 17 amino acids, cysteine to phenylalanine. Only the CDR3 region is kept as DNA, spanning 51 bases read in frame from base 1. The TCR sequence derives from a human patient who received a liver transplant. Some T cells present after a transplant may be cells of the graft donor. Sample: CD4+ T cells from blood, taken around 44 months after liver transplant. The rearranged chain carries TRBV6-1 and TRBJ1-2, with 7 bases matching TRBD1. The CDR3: CASSERGGGASFYGYTF. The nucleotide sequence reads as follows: TGTGCCAGCAGTGAACGGGGAGGGGGCGCGTCGTTTTATGGCTACACCTTC.